The TCR beta chain under discussion was sequenced for a study of blood T cells in healthy people across ages. The overall study: Per two T cells, about one barcoded beta molecule was captured through template switching.

Germline CDR1 reads SGHAT; CDR2 reads FQNNGV. Trimming removed 4 bases at V and 0 bases at J, with 6 bases between. This CDR3 comprises 13 residues. General study results and limits: There were more naive CD4+ cells and higher diversity in long-lived donors than in aged donors.

Turning to this clonotype: The antigen is not known.

Through a sample-barcoded 5' primer and a J-beta primer mix, a second PCR was run for roughly 6 to 12 cycles. TCRdb processed the 5' RACE reads anew with MiXCR; each CDR3 protein has one entry. Of approximately 1,100,000 distinct CDR3 sequences in the sample, 40% to 45% were seen once. The rearrangement joins TRBV11-2 to TRBJ1-2; D call uncertain. The specimen was blood. The receptor was derived from a woman aged 55-75 years in good health. CDR3 bases: TGTGCCAGCAGCTCCTCAGCTAACTATGGCTACACCTTC. Its protein product is CASSSSANYGYTF.